The clone carrying this T cell receptor beta chain showed up just a few times. Produced via immunoSEQ multiplex PCR; TCRdb's table is partial and in-frame only. The sample records 95,000 to 130,000 clones, 70% to 90% being singletons. The source of the sample is a study of T cell responses to AZD1222 COVID-19 vaccine. CDR3 length: 15 residues. Between the trimmed V and J ends, which lost 6 bases and 5 bases, there was a span of 20 bases. Per germline, CDR1 MNHEY and CDR2 SVGEGT. This TCR came from an adult in good health. This chain connects TRBV6-2 or TRBV6-3 to TRBJ2-7; D gene ambiguous. Material: peripheral blood, obtained on day 0 of MenACWY control vaccination. The CDR3 sequence: CASRPYSRSVHEQYF. In DNA, the CDR3 is TGTGCCAGCAGGCCTTACTCCCGTTCGGTCCACGAGCAGTACTTC.